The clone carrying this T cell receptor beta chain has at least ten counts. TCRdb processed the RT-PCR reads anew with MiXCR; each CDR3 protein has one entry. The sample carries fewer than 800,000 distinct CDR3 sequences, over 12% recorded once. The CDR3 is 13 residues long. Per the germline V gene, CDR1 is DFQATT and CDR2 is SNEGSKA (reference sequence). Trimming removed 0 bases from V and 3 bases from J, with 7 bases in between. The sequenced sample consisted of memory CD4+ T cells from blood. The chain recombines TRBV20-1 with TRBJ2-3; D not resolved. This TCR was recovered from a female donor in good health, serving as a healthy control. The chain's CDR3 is CSARDDLTDTQYF. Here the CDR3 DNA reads TGCAGTGCTAGAGATGACCTTACAGATACGCAGTATTTT.